These 9 T cell receptor beta chains share one sample of origin, sequenced in a study of shared clonotypes between healthy human individuals. The naive CD8 fraction comprised CD45RO-negative cells positively selected for CCR7 and excluded terminally differentiated effector memory CD45RA+ cells. Some clones are missing from TCRdb's copy, which holds only in-frame ones; the method was immunoSEQ multiplex PCR. The sample consists of around 2,000,000 clones, about 95% of them appearing once. The sample was naive CD8+ T cells sorted from blood. The receptors stem from a man between 18 and 35 years old in good health.

The chain recombines TRBV27 with TRBJ2-3; possibly TRBD1 for D (5 bases). CDR3 size: 14 residues. Germline CDR1 and CDR2: MNHEY and SMNVEV (reference sequence). V lost 2 bases to trimming and J lost 2 bases, with 8 bases between them. For the CDR3, the DNA is TGTGCCAGCAGTTTAGAGGACACCACAGATACGCAGTATTTT. Its translation: CASSLEDTTDTQYF.

The chain has TRBV7-9 and TRBJ2-5; D not resolved. From germline, CDR1 is SEHNR and CDR2 FQNEAQ (reference sequence). Trimming shortened V by 1 base and J by 5 bases, and 8 bases separated the two germline ends. The CDR3 sequence is 13 residues long. CDR3 residues: CASSLGVWETQYF. The CDR3 DNA reads TGTGCCAGCAGCTTAGGGGTATGGGAGACCCAGTACTTC.

This chain joins TRBV2 and TRBJ1-1; D is perhaps TRBD1 (5 bases). The germline V and J ends were trimmed by 7 bases and 0 bases, with 9 bases remaining between them. Looked up from germline, CDR1 is SNHLY and CDR2 is FYNNEI. CDR3 length equals 13 residues. CDR3 residues: CASTGPLNTEAFF. CDR3 bases: TGTGCCAGCACGGGACCGCTGAACACTGAAGCTTTCTTT.

The chain uses TRBV28 and TRBJ1-6, with D maybe TRBD1 (6 bases). The germline gives CDR1 MDHEN, CDR2 SYDVKM. The CDR3 runs to 16 residues. V shed 1 base and J shed 2 bases, with 9 bases lying between them. For the CDR3, the DNA is TGTGCCAGCAGTTTATTGTGGGGGCCCTATAATTCACCCCTCCACTTT. Encoded protein: CASSLLWGPYNSPLHF.

The chain uses TRBV4-3 and TRBJ2-5, with D unresolved. V was cut by 0 bases and J by 0 bases, with 5 bases left in between. The CDR3 spans 14 residues. Germline assignment: CDR1 LGHNA and CDR2 YSLEER. The CDR3 loop is CASSQDVYQETQYF. The CDR3 bases are TGCGCCAGCAGCCAAGATGTATACCAAGAGACCCAGTACTTC.

The gene calls are TRBV4-3 and TRBJ1-5, with 7 bases that match TRBD1. This CDR3 spans 16 amino acids. The germline CDR1 and CDR2 sequences are LGHNA and YSLEER. After removal of 4 bases from V and 5 bases from J, the junction contained 11 bases not matched to a gene. The CDR3 region is CASSRSLGDRDQPQHF. CDR3 DNA: TGCGCCAGCAGCCGGAGCCTGGGGGACAGAGATCAGCCCCAGCATTTT.

A remark on this clone: Other DNA sequences from this sample encode an identical CDR3 as well. The chain employs TRBV27 and TRBJ1-6; 7 positions agree with TRBD1. The junction had 0 bases not matched to a gene; V was cut back by 4 bases and J by 3 bases. Germline V CDR1 and CDR2: MNHEY, SMNVEV (reference sequence). The length of the CDR3 is 14 residues. The CDR3: CASSWDSYNSPLHF. CDR3 nucleotide sequence: TGTGCCAGCAGTTGGGACAGCTATAATTCACCCCTCCACTTT.

In nucleotides, the CDR3 is TGTGCCTGGAATACGGGACAGGGGTACATGAACACTGAAGCTTTCTTT. Translation gives CAWNTGQGYMNTEAFF. The rearrangement joins TRBV30 to TRBJ1-1, with 10 bases that match TRBD1. From germline, CDR1 is GTSNPN and CDR2 SVGIG (reference sequence). This CDR3 has 16 amino acids. With 4 bases clipped from V and 0 bases from J, the junction kept 8 bases outside the gene matches.

The V call is TRBV27, the J call TRBJ1-4; D might be TRBD1 (5 bases). CDR3 size: 19 residues. The V gene lost 5 bases and the J gene lost 0 bases, with 22 bases spanning the gap. Germline loops: CDR1 MNHEY, CDR2 SMNVEV (reference sequence). In nucleotides, the CDR3 is TGTGCCAGCAGTCATATCTCGGTCGTACGGGGGGCAACTAATGAAAAACTGTTTTTT. Protein product: CASSHISVVRGATNEKLFF.